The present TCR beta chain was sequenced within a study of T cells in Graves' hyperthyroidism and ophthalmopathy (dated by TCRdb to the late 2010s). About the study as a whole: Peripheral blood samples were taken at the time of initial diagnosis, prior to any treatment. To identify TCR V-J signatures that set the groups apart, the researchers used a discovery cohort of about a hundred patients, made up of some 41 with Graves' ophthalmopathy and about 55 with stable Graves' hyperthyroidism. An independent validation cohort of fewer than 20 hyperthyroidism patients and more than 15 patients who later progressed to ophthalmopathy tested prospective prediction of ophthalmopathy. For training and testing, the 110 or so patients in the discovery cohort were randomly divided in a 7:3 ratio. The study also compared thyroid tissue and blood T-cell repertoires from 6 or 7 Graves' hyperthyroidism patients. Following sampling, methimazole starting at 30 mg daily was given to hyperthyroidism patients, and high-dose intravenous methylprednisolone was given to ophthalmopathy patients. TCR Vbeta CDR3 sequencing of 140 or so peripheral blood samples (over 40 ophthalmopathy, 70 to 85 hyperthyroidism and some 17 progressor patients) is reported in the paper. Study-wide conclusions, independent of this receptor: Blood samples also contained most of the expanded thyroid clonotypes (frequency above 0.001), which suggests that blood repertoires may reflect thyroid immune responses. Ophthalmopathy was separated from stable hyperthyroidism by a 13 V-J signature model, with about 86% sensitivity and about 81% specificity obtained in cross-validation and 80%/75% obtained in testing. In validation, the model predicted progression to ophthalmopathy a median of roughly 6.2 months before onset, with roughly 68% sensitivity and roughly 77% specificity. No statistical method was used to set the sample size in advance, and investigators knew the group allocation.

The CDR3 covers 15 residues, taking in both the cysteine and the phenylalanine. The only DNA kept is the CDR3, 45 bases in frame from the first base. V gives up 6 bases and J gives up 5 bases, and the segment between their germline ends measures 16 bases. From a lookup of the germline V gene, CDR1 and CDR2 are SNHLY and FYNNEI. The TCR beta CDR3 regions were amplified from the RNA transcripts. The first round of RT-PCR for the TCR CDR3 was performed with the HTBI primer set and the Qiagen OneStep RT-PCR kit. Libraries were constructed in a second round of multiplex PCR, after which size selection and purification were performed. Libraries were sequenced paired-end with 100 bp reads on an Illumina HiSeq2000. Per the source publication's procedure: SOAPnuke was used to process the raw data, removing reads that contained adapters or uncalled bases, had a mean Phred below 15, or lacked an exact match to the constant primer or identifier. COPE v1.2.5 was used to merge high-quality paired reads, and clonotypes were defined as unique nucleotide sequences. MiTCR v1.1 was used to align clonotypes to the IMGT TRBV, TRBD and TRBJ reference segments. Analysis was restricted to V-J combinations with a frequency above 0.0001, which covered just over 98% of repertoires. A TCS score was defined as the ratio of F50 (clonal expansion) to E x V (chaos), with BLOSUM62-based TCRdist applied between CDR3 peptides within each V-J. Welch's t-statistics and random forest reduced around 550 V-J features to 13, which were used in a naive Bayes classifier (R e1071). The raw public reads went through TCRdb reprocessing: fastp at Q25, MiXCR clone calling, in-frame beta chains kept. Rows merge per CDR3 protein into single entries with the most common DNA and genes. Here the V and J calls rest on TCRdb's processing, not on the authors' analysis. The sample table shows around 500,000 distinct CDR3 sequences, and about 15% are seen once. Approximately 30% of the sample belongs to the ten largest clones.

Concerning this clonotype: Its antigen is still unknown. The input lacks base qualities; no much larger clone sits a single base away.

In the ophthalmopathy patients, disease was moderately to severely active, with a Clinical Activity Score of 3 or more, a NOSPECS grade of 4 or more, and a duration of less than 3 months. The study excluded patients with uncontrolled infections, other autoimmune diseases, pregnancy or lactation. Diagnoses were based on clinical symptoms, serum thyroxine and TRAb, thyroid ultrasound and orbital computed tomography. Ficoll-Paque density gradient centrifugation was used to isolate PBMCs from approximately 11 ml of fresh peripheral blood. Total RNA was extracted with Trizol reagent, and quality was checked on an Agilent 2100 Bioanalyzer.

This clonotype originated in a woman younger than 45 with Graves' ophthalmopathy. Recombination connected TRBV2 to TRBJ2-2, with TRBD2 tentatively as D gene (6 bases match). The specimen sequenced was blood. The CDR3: CASSSGGIPTGELFF. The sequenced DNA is TGTGCCAGCAGCTCTGGGGGGATCCCAACCGGGGAGCTGTTTTTT.